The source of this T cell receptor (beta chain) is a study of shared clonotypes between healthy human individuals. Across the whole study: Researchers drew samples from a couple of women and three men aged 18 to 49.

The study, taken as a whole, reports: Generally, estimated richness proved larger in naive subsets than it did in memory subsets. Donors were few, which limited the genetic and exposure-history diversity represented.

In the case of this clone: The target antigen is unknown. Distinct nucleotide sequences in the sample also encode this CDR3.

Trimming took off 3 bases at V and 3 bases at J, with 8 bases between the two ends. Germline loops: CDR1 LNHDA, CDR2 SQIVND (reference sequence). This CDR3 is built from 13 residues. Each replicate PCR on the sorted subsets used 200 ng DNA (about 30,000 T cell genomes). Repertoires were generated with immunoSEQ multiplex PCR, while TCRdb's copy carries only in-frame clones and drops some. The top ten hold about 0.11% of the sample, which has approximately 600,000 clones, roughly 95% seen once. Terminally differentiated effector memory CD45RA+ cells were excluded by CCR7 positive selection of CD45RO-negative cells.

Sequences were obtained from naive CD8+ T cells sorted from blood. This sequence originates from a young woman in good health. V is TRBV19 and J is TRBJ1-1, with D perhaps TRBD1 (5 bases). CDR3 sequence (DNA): TGTGCCAGTAGTATGTCGGGGGACACTGAAGCTTTCTTT. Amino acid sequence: CASSMSGDTEAFF.